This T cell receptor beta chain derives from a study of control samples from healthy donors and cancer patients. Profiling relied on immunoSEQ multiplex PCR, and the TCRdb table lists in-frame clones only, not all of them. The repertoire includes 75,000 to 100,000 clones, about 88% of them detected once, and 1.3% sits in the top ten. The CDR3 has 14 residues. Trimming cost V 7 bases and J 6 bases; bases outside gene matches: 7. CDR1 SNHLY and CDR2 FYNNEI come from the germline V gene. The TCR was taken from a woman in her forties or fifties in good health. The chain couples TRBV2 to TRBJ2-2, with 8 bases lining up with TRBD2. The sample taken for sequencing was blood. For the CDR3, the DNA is TGTGCCAGCATCGGACTAGCACCTTCCGGGGAGCTGTTTTTT. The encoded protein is CASIGLAPSGELFF.